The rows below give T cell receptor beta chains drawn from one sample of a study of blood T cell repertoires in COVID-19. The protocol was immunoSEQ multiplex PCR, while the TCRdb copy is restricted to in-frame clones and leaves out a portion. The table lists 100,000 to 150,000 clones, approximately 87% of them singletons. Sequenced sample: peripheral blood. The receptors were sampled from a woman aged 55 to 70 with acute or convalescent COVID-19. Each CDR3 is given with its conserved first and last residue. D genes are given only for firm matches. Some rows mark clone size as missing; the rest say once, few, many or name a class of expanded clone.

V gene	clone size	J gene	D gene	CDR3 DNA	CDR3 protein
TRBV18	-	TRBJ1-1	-	TGTGCCAGCTCACCGGGACTGCCCACTGAAGCTTTCTTT	CASSPGLPTEAFF
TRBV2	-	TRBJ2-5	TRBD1	TGTGCCAGCAGCACCGGGACAGGGGATAGTCAGACCCAGTACTTC	CASSTGTGDSQTQYF
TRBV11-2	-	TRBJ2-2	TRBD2	TGTGCCAGCAGCTTAGCATCTAGCGGGAGAAGGACCGGGGAGCTGTTTTTT	CASSLASSGRRTGELFF
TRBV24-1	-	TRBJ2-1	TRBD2	TGTGCCACCAGTGCGGGGGGAGGGCCGAATAATGAGCAGTTCTTC	CATSAGGGPNNEQFF
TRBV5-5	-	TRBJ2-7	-	TGTGCCAGCAGCTTGTTCGGAGGGACCCCCTCCTACGAGCAGTACTTC	CASSLFGGTPSYEQYF
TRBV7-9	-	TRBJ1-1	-	TGTGCCAGCAGCTTAGTCCCTAATAATCGAGAAGCTTTCTTT	CASSLVPNNREAFF
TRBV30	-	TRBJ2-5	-	TGTGCCTGGAGTGCCCTAGGAGAGACCCAGTACTTC	CAWSALGETQYF
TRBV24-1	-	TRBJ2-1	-	TGTGCCACCGAGGGACCTCAAGGGGGTGAGCAGTTCTTC	CATEGPQGGEQFF
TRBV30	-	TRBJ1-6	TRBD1	TGTGCCTGGAGAAAAAGATCCGGGACAGGGTTATCACCCCTCCACTTT	CAWRKRSGTGLSPLHF
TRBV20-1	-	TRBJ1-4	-	TGCAGTGCTAGTAAGGGTTGGGGCCCCGAGTCCGAAAAACTGTTTTTT	CSASKGWGPESEKLFF
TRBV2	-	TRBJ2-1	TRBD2	TGTGCCAGCAGTATGACTAGCGGGAGAGCCAATGAGCAGTTCTTC	CASSMTSGRANEQFF
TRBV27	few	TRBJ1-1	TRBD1	TGTGCCAGCAGTTTATCGGGGGCGACAGGGCGGAACACTGAAGCTTTCTTT	CASSLSGATGRNTEAFF
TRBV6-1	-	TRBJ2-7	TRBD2	TGTGCCAGCAGTGAAATCAGGACTAGCGGGCGGGCGACCCCCTACGAGCAGTACTTC	CASSEIRTSGRATPYEQYF
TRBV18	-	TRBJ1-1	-	TGTGCCAGCTCCCCGAGCGTTACGGAGAACACTGAAGCTTTCTTT	CASSPSVTENTEAFF
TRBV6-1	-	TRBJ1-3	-	TGTGCCAGCAGTGAAGGGCAGGGGGGAAACACCATATATTTT	CASSEGQGGNTIYF
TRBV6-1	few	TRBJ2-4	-	TGTGCCAGCAGTGAATCGGGGTTCAAAAACATTCAGTACTTC	CASSESGFKNIQYF
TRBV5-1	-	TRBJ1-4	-	TGCGCCAGCAGCTTGGCCGCACAGTTAAATGAAAAACTGTTTTTT	CASSLAAQLNEKLFF
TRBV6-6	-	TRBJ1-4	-	TGTGCCAGCTCGAGGCTACTTAATGAAAAACTGTTTTTT	CASSRLLNEKLFF
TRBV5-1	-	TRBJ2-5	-	TGCGCCAGCAGCTTGGGCTGGCAGGAGACCCAGTACTTC	CASSLGWQETQYF
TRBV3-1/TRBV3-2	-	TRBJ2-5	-	TGTGCCAGCAGCCGGCGGGGCGGCGGAGAGACCCAGTACTTC	CASSRRGGGETQYF
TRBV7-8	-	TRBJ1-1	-	TGTGCCAGCAGCTTACACTCGGGGTGGTACACTGAAGCTTTCTTT	CASSLHSGWYTEAFF
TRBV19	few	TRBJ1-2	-	TGTGCCAGTAGTAACTCGGGTTATGGCTACACCTTC	CASSNSGYGYTF
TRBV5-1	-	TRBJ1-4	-	TGCGCCAGCAGCTTAGGACAGACCGCAACTAATGAAAAACTGTTTTTT	CASSLGQTATNEKLFF
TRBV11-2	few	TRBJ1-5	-	TGTGCCAGCAGCTCCATCAGAGGCCCCAATCAGCCCCAGCATTTT	CASSSIRGPNQPQHF
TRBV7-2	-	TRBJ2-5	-	TGTGCCAGCAGCTGGGGGGGCACCCAAGAGACCCAGTACTTC	CASSWGGTQETQYF
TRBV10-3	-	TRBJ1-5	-	TGTGCCATCAGTGAGACTGACAGGCCTAATCAGCCCCAGCATTTT	CAISETDRPNQPQHF
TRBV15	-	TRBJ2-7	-	TGTGCCACCAGTAGGACAGTTCGTTCCTACGAGCAGTACTTC	CATSRTVRSYEQYF
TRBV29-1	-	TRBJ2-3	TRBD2	TGCAGCGGTACCCTGGGACTAGCGGGAGGAGATACGCAGTATTTT	CSGTLGLAGGDTQYF
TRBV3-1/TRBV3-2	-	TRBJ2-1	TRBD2	TGTGCCAGCAGCTCTGGACTAGCGGGAGGGCCGGCTGAGCAGTTCTTC	CASSSGLAGGPAEQFF